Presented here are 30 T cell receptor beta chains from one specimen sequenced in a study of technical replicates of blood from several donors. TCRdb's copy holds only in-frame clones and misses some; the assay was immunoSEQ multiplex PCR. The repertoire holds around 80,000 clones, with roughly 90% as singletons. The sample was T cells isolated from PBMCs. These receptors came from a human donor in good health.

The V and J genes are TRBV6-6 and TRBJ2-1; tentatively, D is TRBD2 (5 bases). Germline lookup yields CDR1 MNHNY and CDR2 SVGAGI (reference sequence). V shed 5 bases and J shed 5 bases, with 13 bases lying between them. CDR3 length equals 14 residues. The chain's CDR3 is CASSHQDWNNEQFF. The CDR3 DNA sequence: TGTGCCAGCAGTCACCAGGACTGGAACAATGAGCAGTTCTTC.

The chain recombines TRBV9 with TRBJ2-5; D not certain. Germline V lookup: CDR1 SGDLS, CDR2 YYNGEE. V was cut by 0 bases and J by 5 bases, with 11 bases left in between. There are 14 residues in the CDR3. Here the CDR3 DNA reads TGTGCCAGCAGCGTAGTAGCTGGGTCGGAGACCCAGTACTTC. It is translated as CASSVVAGSETQYF.

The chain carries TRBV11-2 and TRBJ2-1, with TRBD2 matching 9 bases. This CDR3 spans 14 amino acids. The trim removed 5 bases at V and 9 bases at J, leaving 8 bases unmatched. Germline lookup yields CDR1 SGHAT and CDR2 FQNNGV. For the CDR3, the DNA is TGTGCCAGCAGCCTGGGACTAGCAACTAGTGAGCAGTTCTTC. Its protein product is CASSLGLATSEQFF.

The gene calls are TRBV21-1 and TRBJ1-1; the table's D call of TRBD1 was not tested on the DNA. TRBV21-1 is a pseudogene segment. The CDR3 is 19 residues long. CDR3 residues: CASSVRDSFSPVRNTEAFF. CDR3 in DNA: TGTGCCAGCAGCGTCCGGGACAGTTTCTCCCCGGTTCGGAACACTGAAGCTTTCTTT.

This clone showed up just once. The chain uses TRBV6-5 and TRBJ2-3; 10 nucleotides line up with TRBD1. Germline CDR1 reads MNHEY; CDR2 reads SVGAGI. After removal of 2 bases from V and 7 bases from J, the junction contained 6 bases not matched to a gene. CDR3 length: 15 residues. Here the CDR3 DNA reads TGTGCCAGCAGTTACGGGACAGGGGACTCTAATACGCAGTATTTT. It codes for CASSYGTGDSNTQYF.

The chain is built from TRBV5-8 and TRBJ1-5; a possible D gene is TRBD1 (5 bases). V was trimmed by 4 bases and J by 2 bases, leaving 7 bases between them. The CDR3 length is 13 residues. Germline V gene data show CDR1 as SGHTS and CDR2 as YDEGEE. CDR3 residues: CASSIQGNQPQHF. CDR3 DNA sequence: TGTGCCAGCAGCATACAGGGCAATCAGCCCCAGCATTTT.

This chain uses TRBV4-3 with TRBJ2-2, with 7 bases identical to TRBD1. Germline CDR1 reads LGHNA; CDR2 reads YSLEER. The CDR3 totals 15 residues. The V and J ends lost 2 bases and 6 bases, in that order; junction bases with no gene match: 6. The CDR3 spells CASSQRTGLSGELFF. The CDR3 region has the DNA TGCGCCAGCAGCCAAAGGACAGGCTTATCCGGGGAGCTGTTTTTT.

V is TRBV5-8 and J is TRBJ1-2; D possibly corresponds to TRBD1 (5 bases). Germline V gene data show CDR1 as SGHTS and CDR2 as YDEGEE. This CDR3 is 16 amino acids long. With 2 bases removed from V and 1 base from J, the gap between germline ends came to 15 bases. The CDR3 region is CASSFVGASGNYGYTF. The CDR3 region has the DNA TGTGCCAGCAGCTTTGTTGGGGCGTCGGGTAACTATGGCTACACCTTC.

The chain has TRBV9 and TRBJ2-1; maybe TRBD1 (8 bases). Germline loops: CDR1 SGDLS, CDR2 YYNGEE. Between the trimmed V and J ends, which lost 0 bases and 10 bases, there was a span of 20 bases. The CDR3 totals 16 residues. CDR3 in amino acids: CASSVDQGQGLHEQFF. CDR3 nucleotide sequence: TGTGCCAGCAGCGTAGACCAAGGACAGGGACTACACGAGCAGTTCTTC.

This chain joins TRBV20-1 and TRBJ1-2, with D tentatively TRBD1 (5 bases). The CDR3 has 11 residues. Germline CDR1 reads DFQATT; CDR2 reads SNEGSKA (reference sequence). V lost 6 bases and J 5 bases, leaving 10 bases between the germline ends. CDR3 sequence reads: CSARQKYGYTF. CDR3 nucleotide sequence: TGCAGTGCCAGACAGAAGTATGGCTACACCTTC.

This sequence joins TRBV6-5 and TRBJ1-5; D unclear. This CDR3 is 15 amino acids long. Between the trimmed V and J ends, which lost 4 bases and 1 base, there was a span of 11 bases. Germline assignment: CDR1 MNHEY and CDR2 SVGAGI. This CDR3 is CASSFSSGSNQPQHF. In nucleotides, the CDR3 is TGTGCCAGCAGTTTCTCCTCGGGGAGCAATCAGCCCCAGCATTTT.

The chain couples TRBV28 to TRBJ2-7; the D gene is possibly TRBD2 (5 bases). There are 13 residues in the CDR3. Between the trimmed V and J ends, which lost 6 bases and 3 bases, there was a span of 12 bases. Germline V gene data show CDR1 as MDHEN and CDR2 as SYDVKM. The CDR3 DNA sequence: TGTGCCAGCAGCCAACAACTAGACTACGAGCAGTACTTC. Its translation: CASSQQLDYEQYF.

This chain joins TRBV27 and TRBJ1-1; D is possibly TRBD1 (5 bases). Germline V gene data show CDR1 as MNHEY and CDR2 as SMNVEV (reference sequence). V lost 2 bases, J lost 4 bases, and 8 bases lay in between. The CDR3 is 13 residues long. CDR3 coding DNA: TGTGCCAGCAGTTTACTGGGGGGCACTGAAGCTTTCTTT. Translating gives CASSLLGGTEAFF.

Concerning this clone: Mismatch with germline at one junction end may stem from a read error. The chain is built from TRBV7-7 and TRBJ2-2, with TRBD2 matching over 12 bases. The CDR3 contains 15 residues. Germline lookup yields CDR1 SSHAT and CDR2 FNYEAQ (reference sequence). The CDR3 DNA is TGTGCTAGCAGCTTCGGACTAGCGGGAACCGGGGAGCTGTTTTTT. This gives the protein CASSFGLAGTGELFF.

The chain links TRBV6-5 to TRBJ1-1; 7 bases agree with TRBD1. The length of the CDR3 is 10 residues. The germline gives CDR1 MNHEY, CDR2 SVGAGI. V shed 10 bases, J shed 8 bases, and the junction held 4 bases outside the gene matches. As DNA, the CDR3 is TGTGCCACTCGGGACAGAGAAGCTTTCTTT. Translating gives CATRDREAFF.

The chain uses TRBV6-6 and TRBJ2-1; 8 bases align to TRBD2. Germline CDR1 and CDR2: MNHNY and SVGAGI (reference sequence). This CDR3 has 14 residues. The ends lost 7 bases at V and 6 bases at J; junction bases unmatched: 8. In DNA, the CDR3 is TGTGCCAGCACCACGGGGGGGAGTAGCAATGAGCAGTTCTTC. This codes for CASTTGGSSNEQFF.

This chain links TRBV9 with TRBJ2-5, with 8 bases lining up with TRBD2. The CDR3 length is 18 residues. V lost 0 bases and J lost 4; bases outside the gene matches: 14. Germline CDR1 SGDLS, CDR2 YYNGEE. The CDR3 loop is CASSVGTSTRQVGETQYF. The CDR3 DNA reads TGTGCCAGCAGCGTAGGGACTAGCACCCGACAGGTAGGAGAGACCCAGTACTTC.

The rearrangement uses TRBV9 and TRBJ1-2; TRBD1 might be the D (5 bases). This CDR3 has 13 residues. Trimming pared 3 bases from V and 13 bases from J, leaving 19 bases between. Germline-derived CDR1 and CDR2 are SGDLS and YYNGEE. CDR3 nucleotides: TGTGCCAGCAGCGGGGGGACTAGTATGAGTGGCACCTTC. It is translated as CASSGGTSMSGTF. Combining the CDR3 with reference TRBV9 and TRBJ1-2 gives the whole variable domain DSGVTQTPKHLITATGQRVTLRCSPRSGDLSVYWYQQSLDQGLQFLIQYYNGEERAKGNILERFSAQQFPDLHSELNLSSLELGDSALYFCASSGGTSMSGTFGSGTRLTVV.

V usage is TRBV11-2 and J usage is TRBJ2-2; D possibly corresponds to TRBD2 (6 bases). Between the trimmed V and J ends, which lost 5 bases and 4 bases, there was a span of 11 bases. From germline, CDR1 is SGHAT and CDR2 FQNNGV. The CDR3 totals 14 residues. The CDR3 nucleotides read TGTGCCAGCAGCCTGAGACTAGTCACCGGGGAGCTGTTTTTT. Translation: CASSLRLVTGELFF.

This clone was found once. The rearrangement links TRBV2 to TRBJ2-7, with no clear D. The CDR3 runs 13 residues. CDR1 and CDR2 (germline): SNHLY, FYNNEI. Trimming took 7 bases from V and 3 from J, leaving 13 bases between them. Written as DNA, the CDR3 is TGTGCCAGCACCCCGACACCGAGCTACGAGCAGTACTTC. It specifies CASTPTPSYEQYF. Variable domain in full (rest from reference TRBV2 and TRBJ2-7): EPEVTQTPSHQVTQMGQEVILRCVPISNHLYFYWYRQILGQKVEFLVSFYNNEISEKSEIFDDQFSVERPDGSNFTLKIRSTKLEDSAMYFCASTPTPSYEQYFGPGTRLTVT.

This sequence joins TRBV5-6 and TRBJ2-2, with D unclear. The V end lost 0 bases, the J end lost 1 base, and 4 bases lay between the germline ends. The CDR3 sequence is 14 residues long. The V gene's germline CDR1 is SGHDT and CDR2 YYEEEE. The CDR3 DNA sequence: TGTGCCAGCAGCTTGGCAGGGAACACCGGGGAGCTGTTTTTT. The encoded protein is CASSLAGNTGELFF.

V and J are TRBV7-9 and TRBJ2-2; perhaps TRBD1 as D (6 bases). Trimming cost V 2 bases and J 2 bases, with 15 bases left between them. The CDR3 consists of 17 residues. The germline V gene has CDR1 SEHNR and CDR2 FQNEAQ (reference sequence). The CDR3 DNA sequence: TGTGCCAGCAGCTTAAGGAGGTTTGGGGGCAACACCGGGGAGCTGTTTTTT. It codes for CASSLRRFGGNTGELFF.

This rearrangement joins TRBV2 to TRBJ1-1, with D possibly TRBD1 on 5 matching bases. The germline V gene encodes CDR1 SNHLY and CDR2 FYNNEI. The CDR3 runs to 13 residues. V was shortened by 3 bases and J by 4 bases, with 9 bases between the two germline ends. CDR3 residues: CASSEEGITEAFF. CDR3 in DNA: TGTGCCAGCAGTGAGGAGGGGATCACTGAAGCTTTCTTT.

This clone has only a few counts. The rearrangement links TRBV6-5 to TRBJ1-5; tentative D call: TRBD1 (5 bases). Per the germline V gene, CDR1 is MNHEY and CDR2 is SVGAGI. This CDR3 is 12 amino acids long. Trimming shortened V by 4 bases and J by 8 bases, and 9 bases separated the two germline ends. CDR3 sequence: CASSSPGEPQHF. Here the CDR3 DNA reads TGTGCCAGCAGTTCCCCGGGGGAGCCCCAGCATTTT.

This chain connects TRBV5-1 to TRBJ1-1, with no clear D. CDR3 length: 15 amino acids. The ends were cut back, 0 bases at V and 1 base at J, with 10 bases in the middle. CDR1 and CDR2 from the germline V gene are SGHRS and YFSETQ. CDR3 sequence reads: CASSLEGGRNTEAFF. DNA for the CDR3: TGCGCCAGCAGCTTGGAAGGCGGGCGGAACACTGAAGCTTTCTTT.

In DNA form, the CDR3 reads TGTGCCAGCAGTTACTCGATACAGAGCGGCTACACCTTC. Translating gives CASSYSIQSGYTF. The V and J genes are TRBV6-6 and TRBJ1-2, with D uncertain. Per the germline V gene, CDR1 is MNHNY and CDR2 is SVGAGI (reference sequence). V was cut by 0 bases and J by 8 bases, with 10 bases left in between. The CDR3 sequence is 13 residues long.

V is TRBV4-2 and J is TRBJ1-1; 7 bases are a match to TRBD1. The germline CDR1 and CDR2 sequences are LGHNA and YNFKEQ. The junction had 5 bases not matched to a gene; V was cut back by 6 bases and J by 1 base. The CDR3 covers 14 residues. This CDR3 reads CASRQGQWNTEAFF. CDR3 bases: TGTGCCAGCAGGCAGGGACAGTGGAACACTGAAGCTTTCTTT.

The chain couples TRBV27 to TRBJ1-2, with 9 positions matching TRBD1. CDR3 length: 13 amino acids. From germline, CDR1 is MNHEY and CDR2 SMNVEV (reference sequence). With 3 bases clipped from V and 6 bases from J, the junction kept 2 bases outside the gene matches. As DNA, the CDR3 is TGTGCCAGCAGTTTTAGACAGGGGGATGGCTACACCTTC. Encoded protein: CASSFRQGDGYTF.

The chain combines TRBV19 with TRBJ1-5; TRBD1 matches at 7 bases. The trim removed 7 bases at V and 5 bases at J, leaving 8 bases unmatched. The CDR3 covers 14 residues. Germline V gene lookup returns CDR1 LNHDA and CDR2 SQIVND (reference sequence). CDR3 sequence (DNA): TGTGCCAGTAAAATACAGGGGTCATATCAGCCCCAGCATTTT. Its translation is CASKIQGSYQPQHF.

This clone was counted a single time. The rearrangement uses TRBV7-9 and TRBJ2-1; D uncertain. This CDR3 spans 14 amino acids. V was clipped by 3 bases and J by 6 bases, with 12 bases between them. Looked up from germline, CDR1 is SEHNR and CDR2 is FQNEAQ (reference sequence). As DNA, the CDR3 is TGTGCCAGCAGCTTTTCGAGGCAGAGCAATGAGCAGTTCTTC. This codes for CASSFSRQSNEQFF.